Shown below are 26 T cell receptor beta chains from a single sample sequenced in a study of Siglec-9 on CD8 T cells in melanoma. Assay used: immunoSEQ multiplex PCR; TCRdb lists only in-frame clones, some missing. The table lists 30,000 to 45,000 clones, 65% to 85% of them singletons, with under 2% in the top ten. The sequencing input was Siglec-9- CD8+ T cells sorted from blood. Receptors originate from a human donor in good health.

CDR3 nucleotide sequence: TGTGCCAGCACCGGAAGGTGGCCTATAATGGAGTTTTTT. It yields the protein CASTGRWPIMEFF. The V gene is TRBV6-1, the J gene TRBJ1-4; D gene unclear. CDR3 length: 13 amino acids. Looked up from germline, CDR1 is MNHNS and CDR2 is SASEGT. V was cut by 7 bases and J by 16 bases, with 22 bases left in between.

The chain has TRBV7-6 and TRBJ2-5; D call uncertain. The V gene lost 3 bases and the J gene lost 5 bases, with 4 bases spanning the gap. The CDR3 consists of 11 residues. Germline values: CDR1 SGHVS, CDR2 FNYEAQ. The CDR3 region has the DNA TGTGCCAGCAGCTTCTCCGAGACCCAGTACTTC. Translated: CASSFSETQYF.

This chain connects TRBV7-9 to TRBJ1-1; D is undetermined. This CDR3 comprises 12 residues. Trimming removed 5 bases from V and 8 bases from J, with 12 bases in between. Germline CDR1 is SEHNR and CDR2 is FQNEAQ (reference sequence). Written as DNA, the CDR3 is TGTGCCAGCAGCCAAGTCTTCCCGGAAGCTTTCTTT. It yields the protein CASSQVFPEAFF.

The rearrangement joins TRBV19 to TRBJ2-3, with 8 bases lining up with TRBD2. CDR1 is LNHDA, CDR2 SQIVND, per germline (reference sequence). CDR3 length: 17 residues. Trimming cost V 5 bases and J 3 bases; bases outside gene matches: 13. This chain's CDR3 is CASSPTFGSGVTDTQYF. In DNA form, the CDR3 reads TGTGCCAGTAGTCCGACCTTTGGTAGCGGGGTAACAGATACGCAGTATTTT.

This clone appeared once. The CDR3 loop reads CASSVSGGTIWTQYF. CDR3 nucleotides: TGTGCCAGCAGCGTTAGCGGGGGGACTATATGGACCCAGTACTTC. This chain connects TRBV7-8 to TRBJ2-5; 10 positions match TRBD2. V was pared by 5 bases and J by 7 bases, with 10 bases of the junction left unmatched. CDR1 and CDR2 (germline): SGHVS, FQNEAQ. The CDR3 runs 15 residues. The variable domain in full, completed from reference TRBV7-8 and TRBJ2-5, reads GAGVSQSPRYKVAKRGQDVALRCDPISGHVSLFWYQQALGQGPEFLTYFQNEAQLDKSGLPSDRFFAERPEGSVSTLKIQRTQQEDSAVYLCASSVSGGTIWTQYFGPGTRLLVL.

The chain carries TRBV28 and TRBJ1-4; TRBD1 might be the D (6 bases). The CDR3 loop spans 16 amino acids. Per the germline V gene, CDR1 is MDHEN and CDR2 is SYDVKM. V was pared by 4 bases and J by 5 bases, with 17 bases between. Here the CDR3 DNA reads TGTGCCAGCAGTTCCACTCAACAGGGCCGGAATGAAAAACTGTTTTTT. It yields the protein CASSSTQQGRNEKLFF.

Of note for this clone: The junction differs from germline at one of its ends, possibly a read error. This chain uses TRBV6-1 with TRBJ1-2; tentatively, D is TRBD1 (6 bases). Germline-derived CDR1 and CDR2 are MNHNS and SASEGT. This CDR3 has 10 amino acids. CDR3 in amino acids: CASSEVVGGF. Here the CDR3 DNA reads TGTGCCAGCAGTGAAGTGGTAGGGGGCTTC.

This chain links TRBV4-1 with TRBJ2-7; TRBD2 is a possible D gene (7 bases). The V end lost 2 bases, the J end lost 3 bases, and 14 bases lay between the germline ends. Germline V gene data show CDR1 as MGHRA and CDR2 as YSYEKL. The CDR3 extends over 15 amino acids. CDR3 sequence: CASSQSVGGHYEQYF. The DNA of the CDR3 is TGCGCCAGCAGCCAAAGTGTGGGGGGGCACTACGAGCAGTACTTC.

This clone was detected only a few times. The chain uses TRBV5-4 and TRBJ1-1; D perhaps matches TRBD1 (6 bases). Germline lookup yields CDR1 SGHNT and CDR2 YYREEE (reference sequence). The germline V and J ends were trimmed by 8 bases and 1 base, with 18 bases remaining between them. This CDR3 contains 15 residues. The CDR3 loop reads CASHSGQLENTEAFF. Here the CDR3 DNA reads TGTGCCAGTCATTCGGGACAACTAGAGAACACTGAAGCTTTCTTT.

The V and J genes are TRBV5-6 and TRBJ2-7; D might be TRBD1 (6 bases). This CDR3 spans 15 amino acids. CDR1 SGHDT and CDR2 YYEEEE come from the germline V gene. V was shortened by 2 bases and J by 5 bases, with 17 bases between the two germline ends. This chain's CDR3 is CASSFWGLVGDEQYF. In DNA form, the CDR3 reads TGTGCCAGCAGCTTTTGGGGGCTCGTCGGCGACGAGCAGTACTTC.

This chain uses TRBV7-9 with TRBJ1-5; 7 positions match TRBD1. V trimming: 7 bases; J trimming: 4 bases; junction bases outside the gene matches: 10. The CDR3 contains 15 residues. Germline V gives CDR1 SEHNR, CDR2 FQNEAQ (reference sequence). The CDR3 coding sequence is TGTGCCAGCATCCTGGGACAGTCCTTAAATCAGCCCCAGCATTTT. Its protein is CASILGQSLNQPQHF. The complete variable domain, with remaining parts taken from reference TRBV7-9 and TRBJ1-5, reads DTGVSQNPRHKITKRGQNVTFRCDPISEHNRLYWYRQTLGQGPEFLTYFQNEAQLEKSRLLSDRFSAERPKGSFSTLEIQRTEQGDSAMYLCASILGQSLNQPQHFGDGTRLSIL.

The CDR3 sequence: CASSLGTSGDNEQFF. In nucleotides, the CDR3 is TGTGCCAGCAGCCTCGGGACTAGCGGGGACAATGAGCAGTTCTTC. The genes are TRBV11-2 and TRBJ2-1; 13 bases are a match to TRBD2. Per the germline V gene, CDR1 is SGHAT and CDR2 is FQNNGV. V lost 5 bases to trimming and J lost 5 bases; unmatched junction nucleotides: 3. The CDR3 consists of 15 residues.

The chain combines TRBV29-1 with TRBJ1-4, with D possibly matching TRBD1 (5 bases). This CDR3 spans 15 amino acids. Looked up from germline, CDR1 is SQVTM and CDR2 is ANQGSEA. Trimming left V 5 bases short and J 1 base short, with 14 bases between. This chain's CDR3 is CSVLRAGETNEKLFF. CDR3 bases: TGCAGCGTTCTCAGGGCCGGGGAAACTAATGAAAAACTGTTTTTT.

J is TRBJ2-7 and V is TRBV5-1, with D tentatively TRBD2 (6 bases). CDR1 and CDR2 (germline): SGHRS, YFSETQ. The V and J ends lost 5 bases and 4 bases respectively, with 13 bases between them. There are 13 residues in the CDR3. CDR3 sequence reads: CASRHGGGYEQYF. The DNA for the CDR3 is TGCGCCAGCAGGCACGGGGGAGGTTACGAGCAGTACTTC.

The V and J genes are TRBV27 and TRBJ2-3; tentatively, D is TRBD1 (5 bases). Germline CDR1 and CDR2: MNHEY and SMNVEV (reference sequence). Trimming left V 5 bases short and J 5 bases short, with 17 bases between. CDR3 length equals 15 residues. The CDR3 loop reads CASSPTAKPGDTQYF. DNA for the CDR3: TGTGCCAGCAGTCCGACAGCAAAACCTGGAGATACGCAGTATTTT.

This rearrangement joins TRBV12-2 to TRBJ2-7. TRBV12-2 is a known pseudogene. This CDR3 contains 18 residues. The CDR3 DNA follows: TGTGCAAGTCGCATAATTCCCGGGACGCCTGGAAGCTCCTACGAGCAGTACTTC. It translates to CASRIIPGTPGSSYEQYF.

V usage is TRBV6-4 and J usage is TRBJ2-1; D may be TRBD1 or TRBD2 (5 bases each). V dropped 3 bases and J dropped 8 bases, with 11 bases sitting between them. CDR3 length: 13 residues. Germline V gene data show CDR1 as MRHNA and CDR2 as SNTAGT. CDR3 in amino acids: CASSEGEGYEQFF. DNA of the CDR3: TGTGCCAGCAGTGAGGGGGAAGGATATGAGCAGTTCTTC.

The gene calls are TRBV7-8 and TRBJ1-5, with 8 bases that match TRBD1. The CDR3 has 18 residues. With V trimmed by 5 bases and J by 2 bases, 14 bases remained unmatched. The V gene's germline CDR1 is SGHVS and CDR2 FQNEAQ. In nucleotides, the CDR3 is TGTGCCAGCAGCCCACTCGGACAGGGTATAGTGGGCAATCAGCCCCAGCATTTT. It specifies CASSPLGQGIVGNQPQHF.

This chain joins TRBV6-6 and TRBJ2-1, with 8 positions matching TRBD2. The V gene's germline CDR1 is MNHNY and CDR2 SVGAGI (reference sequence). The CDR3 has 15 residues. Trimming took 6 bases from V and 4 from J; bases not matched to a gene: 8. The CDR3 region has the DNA TGTGCCAGCAGCTCTACTAGCGGACTATACAATGAGCAGTTCTTC. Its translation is CASSSTSGLYNEQFF.

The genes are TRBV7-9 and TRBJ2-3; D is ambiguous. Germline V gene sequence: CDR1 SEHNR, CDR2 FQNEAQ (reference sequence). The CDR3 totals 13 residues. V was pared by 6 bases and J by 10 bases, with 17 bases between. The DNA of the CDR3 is TGTGCCAGCAGTCAAGTAACCGGGCGGCCGCAGTATTTT. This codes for CASSQVTGRPQYF.

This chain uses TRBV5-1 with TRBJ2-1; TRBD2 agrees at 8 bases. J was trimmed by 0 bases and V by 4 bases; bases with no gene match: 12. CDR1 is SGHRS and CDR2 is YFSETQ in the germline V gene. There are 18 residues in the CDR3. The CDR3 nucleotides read TGCGCCAGCAGCCCAAACCCCGGACTAGCCGCCTCCTACAATGAGCAGTTCTTC. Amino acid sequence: CASSPNPGLAASYNEQFF.

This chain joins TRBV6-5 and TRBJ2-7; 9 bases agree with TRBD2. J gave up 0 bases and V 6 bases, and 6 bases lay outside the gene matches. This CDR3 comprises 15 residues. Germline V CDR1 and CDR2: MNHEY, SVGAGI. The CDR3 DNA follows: TGTGCCAGCAGCACCGGGACTAGCAACTCCTACGAGCAGTACTTC. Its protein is CASSTGTSNSYEQYF.

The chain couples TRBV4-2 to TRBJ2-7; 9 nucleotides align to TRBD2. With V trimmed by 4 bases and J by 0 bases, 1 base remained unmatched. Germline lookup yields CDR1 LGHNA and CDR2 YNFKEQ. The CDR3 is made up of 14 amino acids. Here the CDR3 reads CASSPGLASYEQYF. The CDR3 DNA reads TGTGCCAGCAGCCCGGGACTAGCCTCCTACGAGCAGTACTTC.

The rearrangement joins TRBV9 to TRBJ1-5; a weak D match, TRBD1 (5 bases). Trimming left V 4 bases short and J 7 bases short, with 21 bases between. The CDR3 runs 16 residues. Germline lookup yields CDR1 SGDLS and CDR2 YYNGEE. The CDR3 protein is CASSSPDTPLRQPQHF. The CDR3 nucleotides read TGTGCCAGCAGCTCCCCGGACACCCCCCTACGCCAGCCCCAGCATTTT.

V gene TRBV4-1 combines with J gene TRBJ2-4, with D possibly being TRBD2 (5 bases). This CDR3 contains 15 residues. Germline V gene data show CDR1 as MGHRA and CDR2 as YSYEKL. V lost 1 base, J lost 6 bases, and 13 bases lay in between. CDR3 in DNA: TGCGCCAGCAGCCAAGGCGAGGGAAGAGGAAACATTCAGTACTTC. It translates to CASSQGEGRGNIQYF.

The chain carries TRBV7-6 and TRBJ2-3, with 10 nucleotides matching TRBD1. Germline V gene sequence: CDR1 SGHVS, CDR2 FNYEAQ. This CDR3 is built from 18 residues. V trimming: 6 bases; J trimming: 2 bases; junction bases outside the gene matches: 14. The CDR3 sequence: CASSMDRGWVNDTDTQYF. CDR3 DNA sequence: TGTGCCAGCAGTATGGACAGGGGGTGGGTTAACGACACAGATACGCAGTATTTT.